A selection of T cell receptor beta chains follows, all from one sample in a study of graft-versus-host responses after intestinal transplantation. The data were produced by immunoSEQ multiplex PCR, yet TCRdb's version contains in-frame clones alone and is incomplete. The table records some 29,000 clones, over 60% of them present only once. Here the sequenced sample was ileum tissue, taken 98 days after intestinal transplantation. These receptors originate from a human patient who received an intestinal transplant, so some T cells may come from the graft donor. Each CDR3 is given with its conserved first and last residue. The D gene is left open where the match is weak. Rows may omit the clone size; those that give it use once, few, many or a size class.

-	TRBV5-1	TRBJ1-1	-	CASSLAGPGIGWDTEAFF	TGCGCCAGCAGCTTGGCAGGGCCTGGAATTGGCTGGGACACTGAAGCTTTCTTT
TRBD1	TRBV28	TRBJ1-5	medium-sized	CASGQGVGPQHF	TGTGCCAGCGGACAGGGTGTGGGGCCCCAGCATTTT
-	TRBV5-6	TRBJ2-7	once	CASSGMKTVHYEQYF	TGTGCCAGCAGCGGAATGAAGACAGTTCATTACGAGCAGTACTTC
-	TRBV4-1	TRBJ1-4	few	CASSHSKEKLFF	TGCGCCAGCAGCCATTCGAAGGAAAAACTGTTTTTT
-	TRBV7-8	TRBJ2-3	-	CASSLEWGPSTDTQYF	TGTGCCAGCAGCTTAGAGTGGGGGCCAAGCACAGATACGCAGTATTTT
-	TRBV9	TRBJ2-5	-	CASSLTSGSTGPQQTQYF	TGTGCCAGCAGCCTCACCTCCGGGAGTACCGGGCCCCAACAGACCCAGTACTTC
-	TRBV9	TRBJ2-1	-	CASSVGTFTYNEQFF	TGTGCCAGCAGCGTCGGCACCTTCACCTACAATGAGCAGTTCTTC
TRBD1	TRBV15	TRBJ1-2	few	CATSGGLDTGDGYTF	TGTGCCACCAGCGGAGGCCTCGACACAGGGGATGGCTACACCTTC
TRBD1	TRBV5-1	TRBJ2-3	few	CASSLVPMEQGLTDTQYF	TGCGCCAGCAGCTTGGTTCCCATGGAACAGGGGCTCACAGATACGCAGTATTTT
TRBD1	TRBV19	TRBJ2-1	-	CASSVGQGISYNEQFF	TGTGCCAGTAGTGTTGGACAGGGGATTTCCTACAATGAGCAGTTCTTC
-	TRBV12-5	TRBJ1-2	-	CASGVNRDSYGYTF	TGTGCTAGTGGCGTTAACAGGGATTCGTATGGCTACACCTTC
TRBD1	TRBV7-3	TRBJ2-6	-	CASSLTGQGGSGANVLTF	TGTGCCAGCAGCTTAACTGGACAGGGGGGCTCTGGGGCCAACGTCCTGACTTTC
-	TRBV30	TRBJ1-2	-	CAWSPTGRPGYTF	TGTGCCTGGAGCCCCACGGGACGTCCGGGCTACACCTTC
-	TRBV18	TRBJ1-3	-	CASSPPSGGPGNTIYF	TGTGCCAGCTCACCACCCAGTGGGGGGCCTGGAAACACCATATATTTT
-	TRBV9	TRBJ1-1	-	CASSVLGDMNTEAFF	TGTGCCAGCAGCGTATTGGGTGACATGAACACTGAAGCTTTCTTT
-	TRBV7-3	TRBJ2-1	once	CASSLSTGMSSYNEQFF	TGTGCCAGCAGCTTGTCGACAGGTATGAGCTCCTACAATGAGCAGTTCTTC
-	TRBV15	TRBJ2-5	medium-sized	CATSSFDNQETQYF	TGTGCCACCAGCAGTTTTGACAACCAAGAGACCCAGTACTTC
TRBD2	TRBV4-2	TRBJ2-5	-	CASSQGSGGASETQYF	TGTGCCAGCAGCCAAGGGAGCGGGGGGGCATCAGAGACCCAGTACTTC
-	TRBV6-5	TRBJ1-6	few	CASSEARPLHF	TGTGCCAGCAGTGAAGCGCGACCCCTCCACTTT
-	TRBV7-9	TRBJ1-1	-	CASSIEDLWWVNTEAFF	TGTGCCAGCAGCATAGAGGATTTGTGGTGGGTGAACACTGAAGCTTTCTTT